Listed here are 5 T cell receptor beta chains from one sample, sequenced in a study of blood T cell repertoires in COVID-19. The protocol was immunoSEQ multiplex PCR, while the TCRdb copy is restricted to in-frame clones and leaves out a portion. The top ten clones hold 30% to 45% of a sample with 120,000 to 150,000 clones, 87% of them seen once. The sequenced material came from peripheral blood. The receptors were gathered from a man aged 50 to 59 who had recovered from COVID-19.

The chain is built from TRBV7-2 and TRBJ2-7; 7 bases line up with TRBD1. Germline trimming cut 5 bases from V and 0 bases from J; bases unmatched to any gene: 7. This CDR3 has 15 residues. Germline-derived CDR1 and CDR2 are SGHTA and FQGNSA. The CDR3 nucleotides are TGTGCCAGCAGCCAAGGACAGGCCCACTCCTACGAGCAGTACTTC. Translated: CASSQGQAHSYEQYF.

The chain couples TRBV5-8 to TRBJ2-3; D perhaps matches TRBD1 (5 bases). The CDR3 has 13 residues. Trimming removed 1 base from V and 7 bases from J, with 10 bases in between. Germline V lookup: CDR1 SGHTS, CDR2 YDEGEE. The CDR3: CASSLNKGYTQYF. The DNA for the CDR3 is TGTGCCAGCAGCTTGAATAAGGGGTATACGCAGTATTTT.

The genes are TRBV27 and TRBJ2-5; D unclear. V lost 3 bases, J lost 3 bases, and 8 bases lay in between. The CDR3 is 13 amino acids. Germline CDR1 and CDR2: MNHEY and SMNVEV (reference sequence). Here the CDR3 DNA reads TGTGCCAGCAGTTTCGACACCGAAGAGACCCAGTACTTC. Encoded protein: CASSFDTEETQYF.

The rearrangement links TRBV6-2 or TRBV6-3 to TRBJ1-2; TRBD1 matches at 8 bases. The germline V gene encodes CDR1 MNHEY and CDR2 SVGEGT. CDR3 length equals 15 residues. After removal of 2 bases from V and 2 bases from J, the junction contained 4 bases not matched to a gene. The CDR3 reads CASSYGQGVNYGYTF. The CDR3 nucleotides are TGTGCCAGCAGTTACGGACAGGGCGTAAACTATGGCTACACCTTC.

The chain uses TRBV12-3 or TRBV12-4 and TRBJ2-1; 10 bases are a match to TRBD1. V gave up 9 bases and J gave up 8 bases; unmatched junction bases: 7. The length of the CDR3 is 13 residues. The CDR3 loop is CASTTGTGDEQFF. In nucleotides, the CDR3 is TGTGCCAGTACAACCGGGACAGGGGATGAGCAGTTCTTC.